This T cell receptor beta chain emerged from a study of cytomegalovirus exposure and HLA in healthy donors. Study-level background: Among about 179 million T cells, an earlier analysis found about 100 million unique TCR beta sequences. Overall study results and limits: Further analysis, carried out later, found HLA-associated TCR beta chains more clonally expanded than equally common other chains. With DRB1 most and HLA-C fewest, TCR association rates differed between HLA loci in a later analysis.

The PCR was carried out with 60 Vbeta primers and 13 Jbeta primers. In the study's own analysis: Unique TCR beta chains numbered around 75 million in a later analysis, with roughly 10 million shared. Only in-frame clones appear in the TCRdb table, and some are missing; sequencing was by immunoSEQ multiplex PCR. The V and J calls and the clone size are those of that table, but D and trimming were determined from the DNA. The repertoire holds roughly 130,000 clones, with more than 60% as singletons. This clone was found once. Its antigen remains unidentified. The CDR3 length is 17 residues. Unmatched junction bases numbered 14, after V lost 0 bases and J lost 6 bases. Germline V lookup: CDR1 SGHKS, CDR2 YYEKEE (reference sequence).

The TCR was taken from a woman aged 40-49 years in good health and CMV-seropositive. The sequenced sample consisted of PBMCs. This chain uses TRBV5-5 with TRBJ1-2, with 7 bases lining up with TRBD1. CDR3: CASSLAPTGAQGNGYTF. CDR3 sequence (DNA): TGTGCCAGCAGCTTGGCGCCCACAGGGGCCCAGGGAAATGGCTACACCTTC.